These 27 T cell receptor beta chains were sequenced from one sample in a study of neoadjuvant nivolumab and ipilimumab in lung cancer. Sequenced by immunoSEQ multiplex PCR; TCRdb stores in-frame clones only, minus some. The profile shows 25,000 to 30,000 clones, about 75% of them singletons. The material sequenced was tumor tissue, taken after neoadjuvant nivolumab, alone or with ipilimumab, at or shortly before surgery. The receptors stem from an adult with non-small cell lung cancer.

This chain connects TRBV29-1 to TRBJ2-5; the match to TRBD1 covers 8 bases. The ends lost 4 bases at V and 0 bases at J; junction bases unmatched: 4. The length of the CDR3 is 14 residues. Germline CDR1 SQVTM, CDR2 ANQGSEA. The CDR3, as DNA: TGCAGCGTTGTCAGGGGGCTCTACCAAGAGACCCAGTACTTC. Translated, it gives CSVVRGLYQETQYF. Combining the CDR3 with reference TRBV29-1 and TRBJ2-5 gives the whole variable domain SAVISQKPSRDICQRGTSLTIQCQVDSQVTMMFWYRQQPGQSLTLIATANQGSEATYESGFVIDKFPISRPNLTFSTLTVSNMSPEDSSIYLCSVVRGLYQETQYFGPGTRLLVL.

This clone turned up a few times. This chain connects TRBV7-2 to TRBJ1-5, with TRBD1 matching 7 bases. The CDR3 consists of 15 residues. Unmatched junction bases numbered 5, after V lost 1 base and J lost 5 bases. From germline, CDR1 is SGHTA and CDR2 FQGNSA. The CDR3 here is CASSLVSGGDQPQHF. The CDR3 DNA follows: TGTGCCAGCAGCTTAGTGTCAGGGGGGGATCAGCCCCAGCATTTT.

The CDR3 DNA follows: TGTGCCAGTCGACAGGGTACCTACAATGAGCAGTTCTTC. This sequence encodes CASRQGTYNEQFF. The V gene is TRBV2, the J gene TRBJ2-1; 7 bases line up with TRBD1. This CDR3 has 13 amino acids. The germline gives CDR1 SNHLY, CDR2 FYNNEI. The V segment lost 9 bases and the J segment 2 bases; nucleotides outside the gene matches: 4.

The chain employs TRBV7-9 and TRBJ2-7; D is undetermined. Germline V gives CDR1 SEHNR, CDR2 FQNEAQ (reference sequence). This CDR3 is 13 amino acids long. The ends were cut back, 4 bases at V and 1 base at J, with 8 bases in the middle. CDR3 sequence (DNA): TGTGCCAGCAGCTCGACCGGGTCCTACGAGCAGTACTTC. This translates into CASSSTGSYEQYF.

The chain is built from TRBV6-5 and TRBJ1-2, with 11 bases fitting TRBD1. V trimming: 6 bases; J trimming: 8 bases; junction bases outside the gene matches: 5. The CDR3 is made up of 13 amino acids. CDR1 and CDR2 from the germline V gene are MNHEY and SVGAGI. The CDR3 sequence: CASRPDRGRGYTF. The CDR3 nucleotides read TGTGCCAGCAGACCGGACAGGGGGCGAGGCTACACCTTC.

This chain uses TRBV29-1 with TRBJ1-2, with D perhaps matching TRBD1 (5 bases). Trimming stripped 1 base from V and 4 bases from J, with 10 bases between. Germline V lookup: CDR1 SQVTM, CDR2 ANQGSEA. This CDR3 contains 13 residues. Here the CDR3 reads CSVEGDGFYGYTF. The DNA for the CDR3 is TGCAGCGTTGAAGGGGACGGGTTCTATGGCTACACCTTC.

V is TRBV14 and J is TRBJ1-6; D not certain. The CDR3 is made up of 13 amino acids. Germline V gene sequence: CDR1 SGHDN, CDR2 FVKESK. Trimming removed 6 bases from V and 3 bases from J, with 6 bases in between. The CDR3 loop reads CASSRHYNSPLHF. For the CDR3, the DNA is TGTGCCAGCAGTAGACACTATAATTCACCCCTCCACTTT.

The chain is built from TRBV19 and TRBJ1-5; 10 nucleotides agree with TRBD1. CDR1 is LNHDA and CDR2 is SQIVND in the germline V gene (reference sequence). This CDR3 has 15 amino acids. Trimming took 6 bases from V and 4 from J; bases not matched to a gene: 6. CDR3 region: CASSLPGQGNQPQHF. Written as DNA, the CDR3 is TGTGCCAGTAGCCTACCGGGACAGGGGAATCAGCCCCAGCATTTT.

The chain employs TRBV11-2 and TRBJ1-2; TRBD1 matches 10 bases. The germline V gene encodes CDR1 SGHAT and CDR2 FQNNGV. The CDR3 extends over 14 amino acids. Trimming cost V 5 bases and J 8 bases; bases outside gene matches: 8. CDR3 in DNA: TGTGCCAGCAGCCTCCCGACAGGGGGCGGAGGCTACACCTTC. Protein product: CASSLPTGGGGYTF.

The rearrangement uses TRBV7-9 and TRBJ1-1, with D perhaps TRBD1 (5 bases). The length of the CDR3 is 14 residues. The V and J ends lost 3 bases and 10 bases respectively, with 18 bases between them. Germline lookup yields CDR1 SEHNR and CDR2 FQNEAQ (reference sequence). DNA for the CDR3: TGTGCCAGCAGCTTGGGAACCTTGGCCGGGGGAGCTTTCTTT. Translation: CASSLGTLAGGAFF.

V is TRBV5-4 and J is TRBJ2-4; D not certain. Trimming stripped 2 bases from V and 6 bases from J, with 3 bases between. This CDR3 is built from 11 residues. Germline lookup yields CDR1 SGHNT and CDR2 YYREEE (reference sequence). CDR3 sequence reads: CASSFGNIQYF. In DNA, the CDR3 is TGTGCCAGCAGCTTTGGAAACATTCAGTACTTC.

This clone has a handful of counts. The J gene is TRBJ2-7, the V gene TRBV5-6; 7 bases fit TRBD2. Germline V gene lookup returns CDR1 SGHDT and CDR2 YYEEEE. Germline trimming cut 4 bases from V and 3 bases from J; bases unmatched to any gene: 7. The CDR3 sequence is 14 residues long. CDR3 in DNA: TGTGCCAGCAGCCGTGGGGGGGGAAGCTACGAGCAGTACTTC. Translating gives CASSRGGGSYEQYF.

V usage is TRBV5-5 and J usage is TRBJ2-5; 8 bases are shared with TRBD1. The CDR3 has 15 amino acids. Germline loops: CDR1 SGHKS, CDR2 YYEKEE (reference sequence). J gave up 5 bases and V 3 bases, and 9 bases lay outside the gene matches. This CDR3 reads CASSSLQGARETQYF. The CDR3 bases are TGTGCCAGCAGCTCCCTCCAGGGGGCGCGGGAGACCCAGTACTTC.

The V gene is TRBV7-2, the J gene TRBJ2-3; 8 bases agree with TRBD2. This CDR3 spans 14 amino acids. From germline, CDR1 is SGHTA and CDR2 FQGNSA. After removal of 0 bases from V and 6 bases from J, the junction contained 2 bases not matched to a gene. The CDR3 loop is CASSLAAGADTQYF. DNA for the CDR3: TGTGCCAGCAGCTTAGCAGCGGGAGCGGATACGCAGTATTTT.

The J gene is TRBJ1-6, the V gene TRBV6-1; the D is unclear. Trimming took 9 bases from V and 7 from J, leaving 13 bases between them. CDR1 is MNHNS and CDR2 is SASEGT in the germline V gene. This CDR3 is 13 amino acids long. DNA of the CDR3: TGTGCCAGTTCTACGGAGAGAAATTCACCCCTCCACTTT. Its protein is CASSTERNSPLHF.

The chain carries TRBV7-9 and TRBJ2-5, with 10 nucleotides matching TRBD1. CDR3 length: 15 amino acids. V shed 4 bases and J 4 bases; nucleotides not matched to a gene: 6. Germline values: CDR1 SEHNR, CDR2 FQNEAQ (reference sequence). CDR3 loop: CASSSGQGIRETQYF. CDR3 nucleotides: TGTGCCAGCAGCTCGGGACAGGGGATACGAGAGACCCAGTACTTC.

This clone is judged medium-sized. The chain employs TRBV11-2 and TRBJ2-5, with 12 bases identical to TRBD2. Germline V gives CDR1 SGHAT, CDR2 FQNNGV. The CDR3 sequence is 15 residues long. V shed 5 bases, J shed 5 bases, and the junction held 6 bases outside the gene matches. The CDR3 loop reads CASSPFGLAGETQYF. CDR3 in DNA: TGTGCCAGCAGCCCCTTCGGACTAGCGGGGGAGACCCAGTACTTC. Combining the CDR3 with reference TRBV11-2 and TRBJ2-5 gives the whole variable domain EAGVAQSPRYKIIEKRQSVAFWCNPISGHATLYWYQQILGQGPKLLIQFQNNGVVDDSQLPKDRFSAERLKGVDSTLKIQPAKLEDSAVYLCASSPFGLAGETQYFGPGTRLLVL.

This clone came up once. This chain links TRBV11-2 with TRBJ1-6, with TRBD1 as a possible D gene (5 bases). Germline V lookup: CDR1 SGHAT, CDR2 FQNNGV. V lost 5 bases to trimming and J lost 8 bases, with 13 bases between them. This CDR3 contains 14 residues. CDR3: CASSRDVQYSPLHF. The CDR3 DNA reads TGTGCCAGCAGCCGGGACGTCCAGTATTCACCCCTCCACTTT.

The chain is built from TRBV5-4 and TRBJ1-1; D perhaps matches TRBD1 (6 bases). CDR1 is SGHNT and CDR2 is YYREEE in the germline V gene (reference sequence). Trimming removed 4 bases from V and 1 base from J, with 14 bases in between. The CDR3 sequence is 15 residues long. CDR3 region: CASSQDGGPNTEAFF. As DNA, the CDR3 is TGTGCCAGCAGCCAGGACGGGGGCCCGAACACTGAAGCTTTCTTT. Full variable domain (outside the CDR3, taken from reference TRBV5-4 and TRBJ1-1): ETGVTQSPTHLIKTRGQQVTLRCSSQSGHNTVSWYQQALGQGPQFIFQYYREEENGRGNFPPRFSGLQFPNYSSELNVNALELDDSALYLCASSQDGGPNTEAFFGQGTRLTVV.

The chain has TRBV5-6 and TRBJ1-6; no reliable D call. The CDR3 contains 16 residues. V was cut by 0 bases and J by 4 bases, with 11 bases left in between. The germline gives CDR1 SGHDT, CDR2 YYEEEE. The CDR3 spells CASSLVNGAYNSPLHF. CDR3 DNA sequence: TGTGCCAGCAGCTTGGTGAATGGCGCATATAATTCACCCCTCCACTTT. The whole variable domain, filled in from reference TRBV5-6 and TRBJ1-6, reads DAGVTQSPTHLIKTRGQQVTLRCSPKSGHDTVSWYQQALGQGPQFIFQYYEEEERQRGNFPDRFSGHQFPNYSSELNVNALLLGDSALYLCASSLVNGAYNSPLHFGNGTRLTVT.

The gene calls are TRBV4-1 and TRBJ1-4; 8 bases map to TRBD1. This CDR3 is 15 amino acids long. The V and J ends lost 5 bases and 3 bases, in that order; junction bases with no gene match: 5. The germline V gene encodes CDR1 MGHRA and CDR2 YSYEKL. The CDR3 loop reads CASSDRDRSNEKLFF. The CDR3 DNA reads as TGCGCCAGCAGCGACCGGGACAGGTCTAATGAAAAACTGTTTTTT.

The genes are TRBV9 and TRBJ1-1; TRBD1 is a possible D gene (5 bases). CDR1 SGDLS and CDR2 YYNGEE come from the germline V gene. CDR3 length: 14 amino acids. V lost 0 bases, J lost 4 bases, and 10 bases lay in between. This chain's CDR3 is CASSVAGRGTEAFF. The CDR3 region has the DNA TGTGCCAGCAGCGTAGCAGGGCGAGGCACTGAAGCTTTCTTT.

This clone was observed once. The rearrangement uses TRBV7-9 and TRBJ1-2; the D is unclear. V was cut by 10 bases and J by 7 bases, with 16 bases left in between. This CDR3 is built from 12 residues. Germline V gene lookup returns CDR1 SEHNR and CDR2 FQNEAQ (reference sequence). The CDR3, as DNA: TGTGCCACCCTCGGACGGGCGGGTGGCTACACCTTC. Encoded protein: CATLGRAGGYTF.

V gene TRBV11-2 combines with J gene TRBJ2-2; D call uncertain. Germline lookup yields CDR1 SGHAT and CDR2 FQNNGV. This CDR3 contains 14 residues. V dropped 4 bases and J dropped 1 base, with 7 bases sitting between them. The chain's CDR3 is CASSSIQNTGELFF. In nucleotides, the CDR3 is TGTGCCAGCAGCTCCATACAGAACACCGGGGAGCTGTTTTTT. Looking up the rest from reference TRBV11-2 and TRBJ2-2 gives the full variable domain: EAGVAQSPRYKIIEKRQSVAFWCNPISGHATLYWYQQILGQGPKLLIQFQNNGVVDDSQLPKDRFSAERLKGVDSTLKIQPAKLEDSAVYLCASSSIQNTGELFFGEGSRLTVL.

In its sample, this clone was seen once. J is TRBJ1-2 and V is TRBV6-5; no definite D call. V was cut by 0 bases and J by 0 bases, with 11 bases left in between. The CDR3 loop spans 16 amino acids. Germline CDR1 and CDR2: MNHEY and SVGAGI. CDR3 DNA: TGTGCCAGCAGTTACTCGACGACTCTTACTAACTATGGCTACACCTTC. Translated, it gives CASSYSTTLTNYGYTF.

This chain's CDR3 is CASSPGWGSDEQYF. Here the CDR3 DNA reads TGTGCCAGCTCACCCGGGTGGGGATCCGACGAGCAGTACTTC. The rearrangement links TRBV18 to TRBJ2-7, with D unclear. The CDR3 loop spans 14 amino acids. In germline, CDR1 is KGHSH, CDR2 LQKENI. Trimming pared 3 bases from V and 5 bases from J, leaving 14 bases between.

The gene calls are TRBV4-2 and TRBJ2-2; D is undetermined. The CDR3 extends over 15 amino acids. V lost 1 base and J 0 bases, leaving 6 bases between the germline ends. CDR1 LGHNA and CDR2 YNFKEQ come from the germline V gene. DNA of the CDR3: TGTGCCAGCAGCCAAGTATCATCGAACACCGGGGAGCTGTTTTTT. Residues: CASSQVSSNTGELFF.